This TCR beta chain was captured by sequencing in a study of regulatory T cells in long-lasting Graves disease. Only a few counts were recorded for this clonotype. Time point of the sample: persistent/refractory GD, antithyroid drugs over 5 years with positive TRAb. Extracted PBMC RNA gave rise to the TCR library. The CDR3 totals 15 residues. Trimming at V came to 5 bases and at J to 4 bases, leaving 8 bases not matched to a gene. Germline values: CDR1 SEHNR, CDR2 FQNEAQ (reference sequence). Construction of TCR beta libraries relied on iRepertoire HTBI primers and on Arm-PCR targeting CDR3 regions. MiXCR was run by TCRdb on the multiplex PCR reads, yielding one entry per CDR3 protein. The sample includes approximately 360,000 distinct CDR3 sequences, 20% to 25% seen only once; the top ten take 25% to 35%.

The sample was peripheral blood mononuclear cells (PBMCs), taken when the disease was refractory, from a patient treated with antithyroid drugs. The receptor was isolated from a middle-aged woman with Graves disease. The rearrangement links TRBV7-9 to TRBJ2-5, with TRBD1 identical over 9 bases. Written as DNA, the CDR3 is TGTGCCAGCAGCACGGGACAGGGCGGTAGAGAGACCCAGTACTTC. Protein sequence: CASSTGQGGRETQYF.